Many counts were recorded for the clone carrying this T cell receptor (beta chain). No antigen is known for it. Every ophthalmopathy donor presented moderate-to-severe activity, CAS ≥3, NOSPECS ≥4 and duration under 3 months. Diagnosis relied on clinical symptoms, serum thyroxine, TRAb, thyroid ultrasound and orbital computed tomography. Amplification from RNA transcripts yielded the TCR beta CDR3 regions. RT-PCR with HTBI primers came first, then second-round multiplex PCR. TCRdb called the multiplex PCR reads again in MiXCR, with one record for every CDR3 protein. The data contain 660,000 or so distinct CDR3 sequences, 35% to 45% of them singletons. This record comes from a study of Graves' ophthalmopathy and Graves' hyperthyroidism. Overall study findings and caveats: A model built from 13 signatures distinguished ophthalmopathy from stable hyperthyroidism with about 86% sensitivity and around 78% specificity.

CDR1 and CDR2 (germline): MGHDK, SYGVNS. V was clipped by 3 bases and J by 6 bases; unmatched bases: 5. The CDR3 extends over 15 amino acids. The specimen sequenced was peripheral blood. The chain carries TRBV25-1 and TRBJ1-2; TRBD1 agrees at 12 bases. The receptor was isolated from an adult man with Graves' ophthalmopathy. CDR3 residues: CASSDPGQGADGYTF. As DNA, the CDR3 is TGTGCCAGCAGTGACCCGGGACAGGGGGCGGATGGCTACACCTTC.